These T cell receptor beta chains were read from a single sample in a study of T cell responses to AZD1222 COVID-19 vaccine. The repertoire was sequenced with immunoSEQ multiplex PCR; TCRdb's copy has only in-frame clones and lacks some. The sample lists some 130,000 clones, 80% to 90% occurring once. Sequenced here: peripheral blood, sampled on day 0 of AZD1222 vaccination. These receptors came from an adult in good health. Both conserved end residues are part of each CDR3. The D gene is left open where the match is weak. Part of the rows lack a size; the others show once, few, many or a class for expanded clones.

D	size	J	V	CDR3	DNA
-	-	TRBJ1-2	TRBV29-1	CSVDLARGVANYGYTF	TGCAGCGTTGATCTTGCCAGGGGAGTTGCCAACTATGGCTACACCTTC
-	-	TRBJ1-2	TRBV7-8	CASSPTENYGYTF	TGTGCCAGCAGCCCGACAGAGAACTATGGCTACACCTTC
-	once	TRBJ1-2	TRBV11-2	CASSLPEQVPIYGYTF	TGTGCCAGCAGCTTACCCGAACAGGTTCCCATCTATGGCTACACCTTC
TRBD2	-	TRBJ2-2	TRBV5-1	CASSAAGVNTGELFF	TGCGCCAGCAGCGCAGCGGGGGTGAACACCGGGGAGCTGTTTTTT
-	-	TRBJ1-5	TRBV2	CASRREQAQHF	TGTGCCAGCAGGCGAGAACAGGCCCAGCATTTT
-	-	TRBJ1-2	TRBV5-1	CASSFSFQGGYTF	TGCGCCAGCAGCTTTAGTTTCCAGGGTGGCTACACCTTC
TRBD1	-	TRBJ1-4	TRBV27	CASSLDRSYEKLFF	TGTGCCAGCAGTTTGGACAGGTCCTATGAAAAACTGTTTTTT
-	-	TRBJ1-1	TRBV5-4	CASSFIDWGQTEAFF	TGTGCCAGCAGCTTTATAGACTGGGGTCAGACTGAAGCTTTCTTT
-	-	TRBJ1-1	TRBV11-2	CASSLEIMGRSFFQEAFF	TGTGCCAGCAGCTTAGAGATTATGGGCAGAAGTTTTTTCCAAGAAGCTTTCTTT
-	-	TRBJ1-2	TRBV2	CASQMGGLYGYTF	TGTGCCAGCCAAATGGGAGGCCTCTATGGCTACACCTTC
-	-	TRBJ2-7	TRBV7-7	CASSPSPAGEQYF	TGTGCCAGCAGCCCGAGCCCGGCGGGGGAGCAGTACTTC
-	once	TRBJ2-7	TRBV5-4	CASSLGGGEAEQYF	TGTGCCAGCAGCTTGGGTGGTGGTGAGGCAGAGCAGTACTTC
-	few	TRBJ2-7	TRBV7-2	CASSLGPVGGTYEQYF	TGTGCCAGCAGCTTAGGCCCTGTTGGGGGGACCTACGAGCAGTACTTC
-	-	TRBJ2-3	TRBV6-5	CASRRQARDTQYF	TGTGCCAGCAGGCGACAGGCGAGGGATACGCAGTATTTT
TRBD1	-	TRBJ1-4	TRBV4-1	CASSLEGALTNEKLFF	TGCGCCAGCAGCCTCGAGGGGGCACTAACTAATGAAAAACTGTTTTTT
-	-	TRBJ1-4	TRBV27	CASSPLVENEKLFF	TGTGCCAGCAGTCCGTTAGTCGAGAATGAAAAACTGTTTTTT
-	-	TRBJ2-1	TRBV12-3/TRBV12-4	CASSLVARNEQFF	TGTGCCAGCAGTTTGGTGGCCCGTAATGAGCAGTTCTTC
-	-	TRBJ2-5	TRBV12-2	CASRLARVEVKVKETQYF	TGTGCAAGTCGCTTAGCGAGGGTTGAGGTAAAAGTAAAAGAGACCCAGTACTTC
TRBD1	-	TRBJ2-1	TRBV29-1	CSVMTGTEQFF	TGCAGCGTTATGACAGGGACTGAGCAGTTCTTC
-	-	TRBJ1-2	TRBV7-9	CASSSAETYGYTF	TGTGCCAGCAGCTCGGCCGAGACCTATGGCTACACCTTC
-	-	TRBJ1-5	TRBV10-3	CAISEGDQPQHF	TGTGCCATCAGTGAAGGTGATCAGCCCCAGCATTTT
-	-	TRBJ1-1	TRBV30	CAWIKTPEQGEAFF	TGTGCCTGGATTAAAACACCAGAACAGGGTGAAGCTTTCTTT
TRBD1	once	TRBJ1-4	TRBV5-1	CASSEGQFATNEKLFF	TGCGCCAGCAGCGAGGGACAGTTTGCAACTAATGAAAAACTGTTTTTT
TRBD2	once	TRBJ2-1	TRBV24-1	CATSGGGRGGEQFF	TGTGCCACCAGTGGGGGCGGGAGGGGCGGTGAGCAGTTCTTC
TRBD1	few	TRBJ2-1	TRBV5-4	CASRTGGKNEQFF	TGTGCCAGCAGGACAGGGGGCAAGAATGAGCAGTTCTTC
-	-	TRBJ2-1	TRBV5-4	CASSLLSGTYNEQFF	TGTGCCAGCAGCTTGCTTAGCGGAACCTACAATGAGCAGTTCTTC
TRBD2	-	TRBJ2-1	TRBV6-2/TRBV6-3	CASSYDGASGTYNEQFF	TGTGCCAGCAGTTACGACGGGGCTAGCGGAACCTACAATGAGCAGTTCTTC
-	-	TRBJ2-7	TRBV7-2	CASSLDWLSYEQYF	TGTGCCAGCAGCTTGGACTGGCTTTCCTACGAGCAGTACTTC
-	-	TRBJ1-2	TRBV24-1	CATQGQGNYGYTF	TGTGCCACTCAAGGCCAAGGGAACTATGGCTACACCTTC
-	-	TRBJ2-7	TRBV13	CASSFFRSGDRYEQYF	TGTGCCAGCAGCTTTTTCAGAAGCGGAGATCGCTACGAGCAGTACTTC
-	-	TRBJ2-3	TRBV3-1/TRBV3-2	CASSPKAPSVQQYF	TGTGCCAGCAGCCCCAAGGCCCCTAGCGTGCAGCAGTATTTT
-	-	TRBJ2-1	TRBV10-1	CASSESAKRDEQFF	TGCGCCAGCAGTGAAAGCGCTAAAAGGGATGAGCAGTTCTTC
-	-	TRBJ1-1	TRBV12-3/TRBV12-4	CASTGNQNTEAFF	TGTGCCAGCACCGGGAACCAGAACACTGAAGCTTTCTTT
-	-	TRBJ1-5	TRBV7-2	CASSLVLAGLGQPQHF	TGTGCCAGCAGCTTAGTGTTAGCAGGGTTGGGTCAGCCCCAGCATTTT
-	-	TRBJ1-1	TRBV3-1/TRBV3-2	CASSRQGIRTEAFF	TGTGCCAGCAGCCGGCAGGGCATAAGAACTGAAGCTTTCTTT
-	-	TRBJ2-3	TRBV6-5	CASSWGGHPTDTQYF	TGTGCCAGCAGTTGGGGGGGCCACCCTACAGATACGCAGTATTTT
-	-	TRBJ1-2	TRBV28	CAIQGTGGLGYTF	TGTGCCATCCAGGGGACGGGGGGACTGGGCTACACCTTC
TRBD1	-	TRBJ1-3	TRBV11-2	CASSSGGGNTIYF	TGTGCCAGCAGCTCAGGGGGGGGAAACACCATATATTTT
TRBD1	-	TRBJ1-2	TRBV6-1	CASSRQGTDYGYTF	TGTGCCAGCAGCCGACAGGGGACTGACTATGGCTACACCTTC
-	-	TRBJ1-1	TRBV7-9	CASTWTELNTEAFF	TGTGCCAGCACCTGGACGGAACTGAACACTGAAGCTTTCTTT
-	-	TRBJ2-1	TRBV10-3	CAISEGGDAYNEQFF	TGTGCCATCAGCGAAGGGGGGGACGCCTACAATGAGCAGTTCTTC
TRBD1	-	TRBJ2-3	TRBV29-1	CSVEGTGGPTDTQYF	TGCAGCGTTGAAGGTACAGGGGGGCCCACAGATACGCAGTATTTT
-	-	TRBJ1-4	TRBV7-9	CASSPNMEEKLFF	TGTGCCAGCAGCCCAAACATGGAGGAAAAACTGTTTTTT
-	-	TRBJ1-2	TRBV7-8	CASSGGQAHYGYTF	TGTGCCAGCAGCGGGGGGCAGGCACATTATGGCTACACCTTC
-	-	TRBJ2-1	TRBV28	CASSLFQMLGEQFF	TGTGCCAGCAGTTTATTCCAAATGTTGGGTGAGCAGTTCTTC
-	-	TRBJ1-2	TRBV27	CASSLYTGSANYGYTF	TGTGCCAGCAGTTTATATACCGGGAGTGCTAACTATGGCTACACCTTC
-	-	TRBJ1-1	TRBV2	CASSEGGKLNTEAFF	TGTGCCAGCAGCGAAGGGGGGAAACTGAACACTGAAGCTTTCTTT
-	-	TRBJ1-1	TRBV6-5	CASSYLFGGGNTEAFF	TGTGCCAGCAGTTACCTTTTTGGGGGGGGGAACACTGAAGCTTTCTTT
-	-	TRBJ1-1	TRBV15	CATSRGGGENTEAFF	TGTGCCACCAGCAGAGGGGGAGGTGAGAACACTGAAGCTTTCTTT
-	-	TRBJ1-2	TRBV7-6	CASSLARGAGGYTF	TGTGCCAGCAGCTTAGCTCGGGGCGCCGGGGGCTACACCTTC
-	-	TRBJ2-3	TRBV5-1	CASSYRENSTDTQYF	TGCGCCAGCAGCTACCGGGAGAATAGCACAGATACGCAGTATTTT
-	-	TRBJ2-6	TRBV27	CASSPSRSGANVLTF	TGTGCCAGCAGCCCTAGCCGCTCTGGGGCCAACGTCCTGACTTTC
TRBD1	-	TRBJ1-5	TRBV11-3	CASSLVLGGQGFGSNQPQHF	TGTGCCAGCAGCTTAGTACTCGGGGGACAGGGATTTGGGAGCAATCAGCCCCAGCATTTT
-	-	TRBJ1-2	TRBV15	CATSADWGGGNYGYTF	TGTGCCACCAGCGCAGATTGGGGGGGCGGTAACTATGGCTACACCTTC
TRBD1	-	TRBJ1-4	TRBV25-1	CASSPGYQGVGEKLFF	TGTGCCAGCAGTCCGGGCTATCAGGGGGTAGGTGAAAAACTGTTTTTT